The clone carrying this TCR beta chain was counted a few times. Its specificity is not known. Sorting isolated naive CD8 T cells as CD8+CD4-CCR7+CD45RA+ events. Methods described previously were used for bulk TCR libraries, and listed TCR primers were applied. TCRdb used MiXCR to reprocess the PCR reads, holding one entry per CDR3 protein. The sample lists some 320,000 distinct CDR3 sequences, about 20% occurring once. The data belong to a study of molecular identifiers for immune sequencing clone quantification. About the study: Naive CD8 cell RNA, from 20,000 or 100,000 cells, was split five ways in replicates, with four sequenced.

The length of the CDR3 is 17 residues. Trimming stripped 1 base from V and 0 bases from J, with 10 bases between. Germline V gene data show CDR1 as MNHEY and CDR2 as SVGEGT. Study-wide points: In CMV-specific effectors, clones above 20 copies held over 99% of molecules; naive, under 1%.

This TCR was sampled from a human donor in good health. Some libraries in this study had Jurkat cell RNA spiked in. Sequencing input: naive CD8+ T cells from blood, with Jurkat cell RNA spiked in. Noted subset: FACS-sorted CD8+CD4-CCR7+CD45RA+ naive T cells. The chain links TRBV6-2 or TRBV6-3 to TRBJ2-6; D not certain. The CDR3: CASSYYRPSSGANVLTF. As DNA, the CDR3 is TGTGCCAGCAGTTACTATCGACCCAGCTCTGGGGCCAACGTCCTGACTTTC.